Listed below are T cell receptor beta chains from one sample, sequenced in a study of cytomegalovirus exposure and HLA in healthy donors. TCRdb's table, derived via immunoSEQ multiplex PCR, lists solely in-frame clones and lacks some. The sample yields 55,000 to 65,000 clones, of which the top ten take up approximately 4%. Sequencing was done on a sample of PBMCs. These receptors were taken from a woman between 18 and 30 years old in good health and CMV-seronegative. The CDR3 runs from the conserved cysteine through the conserved F or W. D genes are given only for firm matches. Expanded clones get a size class; other rows say once, few or many, or leave the size out.

NA | TRBJ1-1 | TRBV11-2 | NA | TGTGCCAGCAGCTTCGTAGGGGGGGGCATGGGTACTGAAGCTTTCTTT | CASSFVGGGMGTEAFF
NA | TRBJ2-5 | TRBV30 | TRBD1 | TGTGCCTGCTCATCGGGGGGACAGGGACGGGAGACCCAGTACTTC | CACSSGGQGRETQYF
medium-sized | TRBJ2-7 | TRBV6-4 | TRBD1 | TGTGCCAGCAAACGGTCCAGCAAAAGGGGGCCCTACGAGCAGTACTTC | CASKRSSKRGPYEQYF
NA | TRBJ2-3 | TRBV6-4 | TRBD2 | TGTGCCAGCAGTGACGGGACTAGCGGGAGGGCCGTAGATACGCAGTATTTT | CASSDGTSGRAVDTQYF
NA | TRBJ2-1 | TRBV18 | NA | TGTGCCAGCTCGCCTATAAAGAGCTCCTACAATGAGCAGTTCTTC | CASSPIKSSYNEQFF
NA | TRBJ2-7 | TRBV13 | NA | TGTGCCAGCAGCTCGACTGCCTCCTACGAGCAGTACTTC | CASSSTASYEQYF
NA | TRBJ2-7 | TRBV30 | NA | TGTGCCTGGGGTCCCCAGGGGGTGGGACTAGAACACCACGAGCAGTACTTC | CAWGPQGVGLEHHEQYF
NA | TRBJ1-2 | TRBV6-4 | TRBD1 | TGTGCCAGCAGTGCTACAGGGGACTTCGGCTACACCTTC | CASSATGDFGYTF
NA | TRBJ1-1 | TRBV21-1 | NA | TGTGCCAGCAGCAATAGTGAAAGCCCGAACACTGAAGCTTTCTTT | CASSNSESPNTEAFF
NA | TRBJ2-3 | TRBV7-3 | TRBD2 | TGTGCCAGCAGCTTACAGCGGGGGGATGATACGCAGTATTTT | CASSLQRGDDTQYF
NA | TRBJ2-7 | TRBV2 | TRBD2 | TGTGCCAGCAAGGGGACTAGCGGGGAGGGCGAGCAGTACTTC | CASKGTSGEGEQYF
NA | TRBJ1-2 | TRBV19 | NA | TGTGCCAGTCGACCCAACCGACCCAACGGAAATACCGGGGGCTATGGCTACACCTTC | CASRPNRPNGNTGGYGYTF
NA | TRBJ2-7 | TRBV23-1 | TRBD2 | TGCGCCAGTAGAGACTTGTCCGGGACTAGCAGGTACGAGCAGTACTTC | CASRDLSGTSRYEQYF
NA | TRBJ1-2 | TRBV5-5 | TRBD1 | TGTGCCAGCAGCATTGGACAGGGTGGCTACACCTTC | CASSIGQGGYTF
NA | TRBJ2-7 | TRBV30 | NA | TGTGCCTGGAGTGGCCCCCTTCGACACAACCTGCAGTACTTC | CAWSGPLRHNLQYF
NA | TRBJ2-3 | TRBV6-4 | NA | TGTGCCAGCAGTGACTCGACGGGGGGCGCAGATAAGCAGTATTTT | CASSDSTGGADKQYF
NA | TRBJ1-5 | TRBV7-2 | NA | TGTGCCAGCAGCTTAGCCCTAGGGGGGGCCCAGCCCCAGCATTTT | CASSLALGGAQPQHF
NA | TRBJ1-4 | TRBV25-1 | TRBD1 | TGTGCCAGCAGCCGACAGGGATCTAATGAAAAACTGTTTTTT | CASSRQGSNEKLFF